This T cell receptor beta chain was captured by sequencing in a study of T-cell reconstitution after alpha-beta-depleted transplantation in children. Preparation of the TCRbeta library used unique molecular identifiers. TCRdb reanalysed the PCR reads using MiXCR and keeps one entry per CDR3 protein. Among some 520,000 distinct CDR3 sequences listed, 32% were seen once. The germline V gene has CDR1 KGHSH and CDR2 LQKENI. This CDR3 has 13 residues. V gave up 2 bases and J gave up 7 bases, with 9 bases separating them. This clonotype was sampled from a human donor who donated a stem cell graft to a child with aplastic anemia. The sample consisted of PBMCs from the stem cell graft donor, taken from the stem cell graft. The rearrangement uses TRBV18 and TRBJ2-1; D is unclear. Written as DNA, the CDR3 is TGTGCCAGCTCACCAAACTACATGAATGAGCAGTTCTTC. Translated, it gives CASSPNYMNEQFF.